Listed below are T cell receptor beta chains from one sample, sequenced in a study of blood T cell repertoires in COVID-19. The table came from immunoSEQ multiplex PCR; TCRdb's copy has only in-frame clones and leaves some out. The table has about 120,000 clones, around 83% seen once. The material sequenced was peripheral blood. These receptors originate from a man older than 75 with active or convalescent COVID-19. The CDR3 runs from the conserved cysteine through the conserved F or W. D genes are given only for firm matches. Clone size appears in some rows only: once, few, many, or a class for an expanded clone.

clone_size j_call cdr3_length v_call d_call cdr3_aa cdr3_nt
- TRBJ2-7 14 TRBV21-1 - CASNPTSTPDEQYF TGTGCCAGCAACCCGACTAGTACCCCTGACGAGCAGTACTTC
- TRBJ1-5 16 TRBV7-8 TRBD1 CASSLGTGQGTQPQHF TGTGCCAGCAGCTTAGGTACGGGACAGGGGACCCAGCCCCAGCATTTT
- TRBJ2-2 12 TRBV10-3 - CAIREGPGELFF TGTGCCATCAGAGAGGGCCCCGGGGAGCTGTTTTTT
- TRBJ1-4 14 TRBV6-1 - CASSEAVQAEKLFF TGTGCCAGCAGTGAAGCAGTACAGGCCGAAAAACTGTTTTTT
- TRBJ1-2 15 TRBV21-1 - CASSNPTPSGYGYTF TGTGCCAGCAGCAACCCAACGCCCTCGGGCTATGGCTACACCTTC
- TRBJ1-4 14 TRBV6-5 TRBD1 CASSPTGIHEKLFF TGTGCCAGCAGCCCGACAGGGATTCATGAAAAACTGTTTTTT
once TRBJ2-3 14 TRBV7-9 TRBD1 CASSFGTAGDTQYF TGTGCCAGCAGCTTCGGGACAGCAGGTGATACGCAGTATTTT
- TRBJ2-7 12 TRBV30 - CAWSSTPGEQYF TGTGCCTGGAGTTCGACCCCGGGAGAGCAGTACTTC
- TRBJ2-1 15 TRBV5-5 TRBD1 CASSLGQGSYNEQFF TGTGCCAGCAGCCTAGGACAGGGGTCATACAATGAGCAGTTCTTC
- TRBJ2-3 16 TRBV19 TRBD1 CASSMRQGGKTDTQYF TGTGCCAGTAGTATGAGACAGGGGGGGAAGACAGATACGCAGTATTTT
- TRBJ2-3 15 TRBV27 - CASSLGARGTDTQYF TGTGCCAGCAGTTTGGGGGCGCGGGGCACAGATACGCAGTATTTT
- TRBJ1-6 13 TRBV2 - CASSEIRDSPLHF TGTGCCAGCAGTGAAATCAGGGATTCACCCCTCCACTTT
- TRBJ1-1 16 TRBV25-1 - CASSRHGEDSNTEAFF TGTGCCAGCAGCCGCCACGGGGAGGACTCTAACACTGAAGCTTTCTTT
once TRBJ2-3 17 TRBV9 TRBD2 CASSPRLAGGPGDTQYF TGTGCCAGCAGCCCCCGACTAGCGGGGGGGCCAGGAGATACGCAGTATTTT
- TRBJ2-7 15 TRBV6-5 TRBD1 CASRTPGQGYYEQYF TGTGCCAGCAGAACCCCAGGACAGGGGTACTACGAGCAGTACTTC
- TRBJ1-6 17 TRBV27 TRBD1 CASRADRRSSYNSPLHF TGTGCCAGCAGAGCGGACAGGAGGAGCTCCTATAATTCACCCCTCCACTTT
- TRBJ2-3 14 TRBV7-3 TRBD2 CASSLRTSGSFQYF TGTGCCAGCAGCTTAAGGACTAGCGGCTCTTTCCAGTATTTT
- TRBJ2-1 15 TRBV7-2 TRBD2 CASSLSGGLYNEQFF TGTGCCAGCAGCCTAAGCGGGGGCTTGTACAATGAGCAGTTCTTC
few TRBJ2-1 15 TRBV19 TRBD2 CASSMWTGGLNEQFF TGTGCCAGTAGTATGTGGACGGGGGGGCTGAATGAGCAGTTCTTC
few TRBJ2-2 13 TRBV9 - CASQWGHTGELFF TGTGCCAGCCAATGGGGGCACACCGGGGAGCTGTTTTTT
- TRBJ2-5 13 TRBV5-1 - CASREGIQETQYF TGCGCCAGCAGGGAGGGTATACAAGAGACCCAGTACTTC
- TRBJ2-3 15 TRBV6-5 - CASSYAGNPTDTQYF TGTGCCAGCAGTTACGCCGGGAACCCCACAGATACGCAGTATTTT
- TRBJ1-5 13 TRBV2 - CASSPGNHQPQHF TGTGCCAGCAGTCCAGGGAATCATCAGCCCCAGCATTTT
- TRBJ2-6 17 TRBV28 - CASTSGQPSVGANVLTF TGTGCCAGCACCTCCGGACAGCCTTCTGTAGGGGCCAACGTCCTGACTTTC
- TRBJ2-7 14 TRBV6-1 - CASSEARAAYEQYF TGTGCCAGCAGTGAAGCGCGGGCAGCTTACGAGCAGTACTTC
- TRBJ1-3 16 TRBV7-8 TRBD1 CASSARGVLSGNTIYF TGTGCCAGCAGCGCCAGGGGGGTACTCTCTGGAAACACCATATATTTT
- TRBJ1-2 15 TRBV18 TRBD1 CASSPNRGLDYGYTF TGTGCCAGCTCACCGAACAGGGGGTTGGACTATGGCTACACCTTC
- TRBJ1-1 13 TRBV2 - CASRRGAWTEAFF TGTGCCAGCAGGCGGGGGGCCTGGACTGAAGCTTTCTTT
- TRBJ2-5 17 TRBV21-1 - CARGPQTLLKRQETQYF TGTGCCAGGGGGCCCCAGACCCTTTTGAAGAGACAAGAGACCCAGTACTTC
- TRBJ1-2 16 TRBV6-5 - CASSYGQDNSNYGYTF TGTGCCAGCAGTTACGGGCAGGACAATAGTAACTATGGCTACACCTTC
once TRBJ2-4 19 TRBV12-1 - CASSFEGLAGGLAKNIQYF TGTGCCAGCAGCTTTGAAGGACTAGCGGGGGGTCTAGCCAAAAACATTCAGTACTTC
- TRBJ2-5 15 TRBV6-5 - CASSYPRGIGETQYF TGTGCCAGCAGTTACCCGAGAGGGATTGGGGAGACCCAGTACTTC
- TRBJ1-1 14 TRBV6-2/TRBV6-3 - CASSYSGGITEAFF TGTGCCAGCAGTTACTCTGGGGGGATCACTGAAGCTTTCTTT
- TRBJ2-5 16 TRBV9 TRBD2 CASSAQGLAGRETQYF TGTGCCAGCAGCGCCCAGGGACTAGCGGGGCGGGAGACCCAGTACTTC
- TRBJ2-5 12 TRBV28 - CASTRGGETQYF TGTGCCAGCACTAGGGGCGGAGAGACCCAGTACTTC
- TRBJ2-1 19 TRBV7-3 TRBD2 CASSLDIQTSGVQYNEQFF TGTGCCAGCAGCTTAGACATACAGACTAGCGGGGTTCAATACAATGAGCAGTTCTTC
- TRBJ1-1 14 TRBV5-1 - CASSLGAKNTEAFF TGCGCCAGCAGCTTAGGGGCGAAGAACACTGAAGCTTTCTTT
- TRBJ1-2 13 TRBV7-9 - CASSPVGQGGYTF TGTGCCAGCAGCCCCGTGGGGCAGGGTGGCTACACCTTC
- TRBJ2-3 12 TRBV29-1 - CSVDEGADTQYF TGCAGCGTAGACGAGGGTGCTGATACGCAGTATTTT
- TRBJ1-6 14 TRBV7-9 - CASSYDIENSPLHF TGTGCCAGCAGCTACGACATTGAAAATTCACCCCTCCACTTT
- TRBJ2-5 16 TRBV7-9 TRBD2 CASSAGLAGGGETQYF TGTGCCAGCAGCGCGGGACTAGCGGGGGGAGGGGAGACCCAGTACTTC
- TRBJ2-1 15 TRBV3-1/TRBV3-2 TRBD2 CASSRGTSGNNEQFF TGTGCCAGCAGCCGGGGGACTAGCGGTAACAATGAGCAGTTCTTC
- TRBJ1-6 18 TRBV4-1 TRBD1 CASSQVIRQGTVDSPLHF TGCGCCAGCAGCCAAGTGATCAGACAGGGTACGGTTGATTCACCCCTCCACTTT
- TRBJ2-3 11 TRBV3-1/TRBV3-2 - CASGRTDTQYF TGTGCCAGTGGCCGCACAGATACGCAGTATTTT
once TRBJ1-4 16 TRBV4-3 TRBD1 CASSQGGGQGNEKLFF TGCGCCAGCAGCCAAGGGGGAGGACAGGGTAATGAAAAACTGTTTTTT
- TRBJ2-6 17 TRBV18 TRBD1 CASSPGTGSSGANVLTF TGTGCCAGCTCACCGGGGACAGGGAGCTCTGGGGCCAACGTCCTGACTTTC
- TRBJ1-2 18 TRBV14 TRBD1 CASNSNIIGQGTNYGYTF TGTGCCAGCAACTCAAACATAATCGGACAGGGTACTAACTATGGCTACACCTTC
- TRBJ2-3 15 TRBV7-3 TRBD2 CASSNLAASTDTQYF TGTGCCAGCAGCAACCTAGCGGCTAGCACAGATACGCAGTATTTT
- TRBJ1-1 14 TRBV9 - CASSGWAVGSEAFF TGTGCCAGCAGCGGGTGGGCAGTCGGCTCTGAAGCTTTCTTT
- TRBJ2-1 16 TRBV29-1 - CSVDEAFYMSYNEQFF TGCAGCGTTGATGAGGCGTTTTATATGAGCTACAATGAGCAGTTCTTC
- TRBJ1-4 15 TRBV4-1 TRBD1 CASSDSGTGGEKLFF TGCGCCAGCAGCGACTCCGGGACAGGGGGTGAAAAACTGTTTTTT
- TRBJ2-3 15 TRBV2 - CASSLQAGGTDTQYF TGTGCCAGCAGCCTGCAGGCAGGGGGCACAGATACGCAGTATTTT
- TRBJ2-1 15 TRBV6-5 TRBD2 CASQNQLAGNNEQFF TGTGCCAGCCAAAATCAACTAGCGGGGAACAATGAGCAGTTCTTC
once TRBJ2-2 13 TRBV6-5 - CASSYSSAGELFF TGTGCCAGCAGTTACTCGAGTGCCGGGGAGCTGTTTTTT
few TRBJ2-5 15 TRBV18 TRBD1 CASSPRDRVAETQYF TGTGCCAGCTCACCAAGGGACAGGGTGGCGGAGACCCAGTACTTC